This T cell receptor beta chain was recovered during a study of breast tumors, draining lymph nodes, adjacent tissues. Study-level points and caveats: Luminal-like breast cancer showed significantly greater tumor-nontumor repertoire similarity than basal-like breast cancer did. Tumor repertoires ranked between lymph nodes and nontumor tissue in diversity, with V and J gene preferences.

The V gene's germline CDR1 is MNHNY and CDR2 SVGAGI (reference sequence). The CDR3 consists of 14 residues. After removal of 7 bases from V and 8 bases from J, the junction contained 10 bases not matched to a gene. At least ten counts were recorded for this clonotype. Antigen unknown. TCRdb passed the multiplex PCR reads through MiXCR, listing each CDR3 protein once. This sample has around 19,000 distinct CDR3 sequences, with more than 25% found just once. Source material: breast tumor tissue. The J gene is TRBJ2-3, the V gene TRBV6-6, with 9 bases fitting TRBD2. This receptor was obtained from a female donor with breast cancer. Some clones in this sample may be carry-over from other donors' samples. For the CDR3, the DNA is TGTGCCAGCACCCTAGCGGGGCCCGGGGGTACGCAGTATTTT. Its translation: CASTLAGPGGTQYF.